A selection of T cell receptor beta chains follows, all from one sample in a study of beta chain bispecific antibodies for T cell cancers. No antigen has been identified for these receptors. TCRdb reanalysed the 5' RACE reads using MiXCR and keeps one entry per CDR3 protein. The sample carries 20,000 to 25,000 distinct CDR3 sequences, just over 2% recorded once. This sample comprised healthy donor T cells cultured with leukemia cells, obtained from a culture containing a bispecific antibody targeting TCR Vbeta12. The receptors come from a human donor in good health. Some clones in this sample may be carry-over from other donors' samples. Each CDR3 is given with its conserved first and last residue. A D gene is named only where the DNA matches it firmly. Not every row has a clone size; where given, it reads once, few, many or a size class.

V: TRBV19
size: many
D: TRBD1
length: 13
J: TRBJ2-7
DNA: TGTGCCAGTAGTCAGGGGGCTACGTACGAGCAGTACTTC
CDR3: CASSQGATYEQYF

V: TRBV12-3/TRBV12-4
size: many
D: -
length: 15
J: TRBJ2-2
DNA: TGTGCCAGCAGCCCTTGGACTACCGATAGTGAGGAGCTGTTTTTT
CDR3: CASSPWTTDSEELFF

V: TRBV20-1
size: many
D: -
length: 15
J: TRBJ1-1
DNA: TGCAGTGCTTCCGAGGTCTGGCAGTCCCCCCCTGAAGCTTTCTTT
CDR3: CSASEVWQSPPEAFF

V: TRBV2
size: many
D: TRBD2
length: 17
J: TRBJ2-5
DNA: TGTGCCAGCAGTGAAGCGCTTCCGGGGGGTCTGGGGGAGACCCAGTACTTC
CDR3: CASSEALPGGLGETQYF

V: TRBV5-1
size: many
D: TRBD2
length: 18
J: TRBJ2-2
DNA: TGCGCCAGCAGCTTGGAAGGTAGCGGGGGGGCCTTCACCGGGGAGCTGTTTTTT
CDR3: CASSLEGSGGAFTGELFF

V: TRBV9
size: medium-sized
D: -
length: 15
J: TRBJ2-7
DNA: TGTGCCAGCAGCGTAGCTCAGGACATTTCCTACGAGCAGTACTTC
CDR3: CASSVAQDISYEQYF

V: TRBV18
size: many
D: -
length: 15
J: TRBJ1-1
DNA: TGTGCCAGCTCTCCAGGATCCGGGCCCCCGACTGAAGCTTTCTTT
CDR3: CASSPGSGPPTEAFF

V: TRBV7-3
size: few
D: TRBD1
length: 15
J: TRBJ2-3
DNA: TGTGCCAGCAGCTTAACAAGGGGGCGCACAGATACGCAGTATTTT
CDR3: CASSLTRGRTDTQYF

V: TRBV6-1
size: many
D: TRBD1
length: 15
J: TRBJ2-7
DNA: TGTGCCAGCAGTCCCACAGGGGAGATCCCCTACGAGCAGTACTTC
CDR3: CASSPTGEIPYEQYF

V: TRBV7-9
size: medium-sized
D: TRBD2
length: 14
J: TRBJ2-1
DNA: TGTGCCAGCAGCTGGGGGGGCTCCTACAATGAGCAGTTCTTC
CDR3: CASSWGGSYNEQFF

V: TRBV7-6
size: many
D: -
length: 13
J: TRBJ2-1
DNA: TGTGCCAGCAGCTTATCTAGGTACAATGAGCAGTTCTTC
CDR3: CASSLSRYNEQFF

V: TRBV4-1
size: many
D: TRBD1
length: 14
J: TRBJ1-1
DNA: TGCGCCAGCAGCCAAGAGGCAGGGGGCACTGAAGCTTTCTTT
CDR3: CASSQEAGGTEAFF

V: TRBV5-6
size: many
D: -
length: 13
J: TRBJ1-1
DNA: TGTGCCAGCAGCTTGGGTGCAGGACGTGAAGCTTTCTTT
CDR3: CASSLGAGREAFF

V: TRBV9
size: many
D: -
length: 13
J: TRBJ1-3
DNA: TGTGCCAGCAGCTTAATCTCTGGAAACACCATATATTTT
CDR3: CASSLISGNTIYF

V: TRBV20-1
size: medium-sized
D: -
length: 14
J: TRBJ2-7
DNA: TGCAGTGCTAGTGGTTCAGGGCAGGGTTACGAGCAGTACTTC
CDR3: CSASGSGQGYEQYF

V: TRBV19
size: many
D: -
length: 14
J: TRBJ2-2
DNA: TGTGCCAGTAGCGCGGGGGCATTTACCGGGGAGCTGTTTTTT
CDR3: CASSAGAFTGELFF

V: TRBV20-1
size: medium-sized
D: TRBD1
length: 12
J: TRBJ2-7
DNA: TGCAGTGCTAGTGCGACAGGGCAGGAGCAGTACTTC
CDR3: CSASATGQEQYF

V: TRBV4-2
size: -
D: -
length: 15
J: TRBJ1-2
DNA: TGTGCCAGCAGCCAAGAGGCAGGGTTCGACTATGGCTACACCTTC
CDR3: CASSQEAGFDYGYTF